This T cell receptor (beta chain) derives from a study of beta chain features in type 1 diabetes. For the study at large: The examined sorted cells totaled 107,917,701 across samples.

Averaging around 120 mL, one heparinised blood draw was given by each donor. Isolated RNA was reverse transcribed in full, so expressed TCRB transcripts were sequenced. Repertoires were generated with immunoSEQ multiplex PCR, while TCRdb's copy carries only in-frame clones and drops some. Among about 15,000 clones listed, 60% to 80% were seen once. This clone has a handful of counts. Its target is unknown. The germline CDR1 and CDR2 sequences are SQVTM and ANQGSEA. V was shortened by 4 bases and J by 8 bases, with 12 bases between the two germline ends. This CDR3 has 12 residues. Study-wide findings and caveats: Although PCR might favor shorter templates, it would do so equally in patients and controls. Researchers report that Type 1 diabetes patients had moderately but significantly shorter TCRB CDR3s across all four CD4+ subsets.

The receptor was isolated from a woman between 18 and 30 years old with type 1 diabetes. This chain uses TRBV29-1 with TRBJ2-1; no reliable D call. The specimen sequenced was stem cell memory CD4+ T cells from blood. This CDR3 reads CSVGNLGYEQFF. DNA of the CDR3: TGCAGCGTTGGGAACTTGGGCTATGAGCAGTTCTTC.